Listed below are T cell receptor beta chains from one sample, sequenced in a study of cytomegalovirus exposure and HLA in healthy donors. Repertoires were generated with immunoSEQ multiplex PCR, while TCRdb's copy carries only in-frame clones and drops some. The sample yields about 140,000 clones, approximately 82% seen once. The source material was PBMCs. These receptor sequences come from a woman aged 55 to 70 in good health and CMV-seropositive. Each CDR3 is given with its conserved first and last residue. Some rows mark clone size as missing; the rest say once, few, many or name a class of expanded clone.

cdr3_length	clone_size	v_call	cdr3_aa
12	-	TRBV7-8	CASNRGGQPQHF
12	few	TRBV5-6	CASSYGGNEQYF
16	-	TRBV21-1	CASSKSGRPVDNEQFF
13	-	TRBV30	CAWSSGLSYGYTF
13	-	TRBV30	CAWSDRGSGELFF
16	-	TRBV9	CASSAALAGQGGELFF
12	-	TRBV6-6	CASSDSSYEQYF
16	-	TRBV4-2	CASSHTPGTGVYEQYF
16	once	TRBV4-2	CASSQEGGGHLYEQYF
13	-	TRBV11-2	CASGRAATYEQYF
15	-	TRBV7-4	CASSSRDSLGNTIYF
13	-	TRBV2	CASSAGTDYGYTF
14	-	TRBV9	CASETVSGANVLTF
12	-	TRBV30	CAWSRGTGELFF
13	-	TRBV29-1	CSGNTGGANGYTF
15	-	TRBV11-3	CASSSRTSGYNEQFF
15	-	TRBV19	CASSIPQREYYGYTF
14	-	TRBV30	CAWMNFGINTEAFF
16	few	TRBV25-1	CASSEGISGMRGTQYF
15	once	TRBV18	CASSPRVSVYNEQFF
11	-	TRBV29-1	CSVGTQETQYF
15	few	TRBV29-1	CSVGGGESRTDTQYF
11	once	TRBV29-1	CSVRQGGEAFF
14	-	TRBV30	CAWKGSGLTYEQYF
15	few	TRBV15	CATSSLLGTSYEQYF
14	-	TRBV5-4	CASSLSAGNEKLFF
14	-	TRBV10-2	CASARTGGMDEQFF
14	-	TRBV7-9	CASSLTDREYGYTF
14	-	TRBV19	CASSLTSESYEQYF
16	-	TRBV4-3	CASSQEASGTSYEQYF
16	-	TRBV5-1	CASSLSPAGGQETQYF
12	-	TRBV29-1	CRGTGPEYEQYF
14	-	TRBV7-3	CASSSGQGRDTQYF
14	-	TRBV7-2	CASTLERGRYEQYF
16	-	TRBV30	CAWSIAGTSGRETQYF
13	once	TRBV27	CASSFFGANVLTF
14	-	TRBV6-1	CASSERTSLYEQYF
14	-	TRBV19	CASRSEGFYNEQFF
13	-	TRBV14	CASSQVRGAQAFF
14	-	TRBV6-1	CASSGQGALDEQYF
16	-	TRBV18	CASSPSMTGPGNTIYF
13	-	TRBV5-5	CASSLTGESEQYF
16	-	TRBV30	CAWSRGRGYSNQPQHF
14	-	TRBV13	CASRTGGVSYEQYF
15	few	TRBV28	CASSPRTGRGYEQFF
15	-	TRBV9	CASSPRRGVGYGYTF
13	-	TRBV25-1	CASSAQGYETQYF
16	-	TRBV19	CASSPILQGADTEAFF
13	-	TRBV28	CASSAQGNQPQHF
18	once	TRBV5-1	CASSPGTYAGGNPETQYF